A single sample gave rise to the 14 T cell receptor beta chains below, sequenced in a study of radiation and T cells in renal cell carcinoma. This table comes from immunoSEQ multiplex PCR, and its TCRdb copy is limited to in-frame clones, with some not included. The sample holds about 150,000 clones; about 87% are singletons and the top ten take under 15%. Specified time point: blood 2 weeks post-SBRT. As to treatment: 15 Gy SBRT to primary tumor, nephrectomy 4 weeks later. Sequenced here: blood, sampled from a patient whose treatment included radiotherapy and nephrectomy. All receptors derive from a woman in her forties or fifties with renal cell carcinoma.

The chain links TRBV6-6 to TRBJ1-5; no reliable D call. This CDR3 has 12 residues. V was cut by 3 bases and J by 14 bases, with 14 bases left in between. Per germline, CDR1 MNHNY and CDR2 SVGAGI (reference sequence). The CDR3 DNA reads TGTGCCAGCAGTTATGATCGGCTCCAAAAGCATTTT. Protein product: CASSYDRLQKHF.

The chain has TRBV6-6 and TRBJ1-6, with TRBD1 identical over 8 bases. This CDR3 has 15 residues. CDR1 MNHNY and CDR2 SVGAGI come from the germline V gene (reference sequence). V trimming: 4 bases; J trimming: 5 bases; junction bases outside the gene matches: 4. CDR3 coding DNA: TGTGCCAGCAGTTCTACGACAGGGGATAATTCACCCCTCCACTTT. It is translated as CASSSTTGDNSPLHF.

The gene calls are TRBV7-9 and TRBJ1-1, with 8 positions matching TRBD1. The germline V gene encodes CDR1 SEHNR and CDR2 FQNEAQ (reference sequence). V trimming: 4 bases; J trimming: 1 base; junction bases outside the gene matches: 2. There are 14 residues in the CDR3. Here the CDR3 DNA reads TGTGCCAGCAGCTCAACAGGGGGGAACACTGAAGCTTTCTTT. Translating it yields CASSSTGGNTEAFF.

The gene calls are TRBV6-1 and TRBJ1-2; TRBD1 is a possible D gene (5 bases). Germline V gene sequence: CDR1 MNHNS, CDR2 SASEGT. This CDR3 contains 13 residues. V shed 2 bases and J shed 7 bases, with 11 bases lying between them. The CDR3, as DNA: TGTGCCAGCAGTGAACTTCAGGGAGGTGGCTACACCTTC. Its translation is CASSELQGGGYTF.

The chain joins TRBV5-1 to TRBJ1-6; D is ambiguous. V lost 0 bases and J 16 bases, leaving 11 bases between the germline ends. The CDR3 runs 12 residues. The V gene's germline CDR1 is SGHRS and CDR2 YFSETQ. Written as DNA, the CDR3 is TGCGCCAGCAGCTTGGAAGTTGGTATTCTCCACTTT. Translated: CASSLEVGILHF. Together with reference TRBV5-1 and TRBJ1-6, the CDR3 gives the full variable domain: KAGVTQTPRYLIKTRGQQVTLSCSPISGHRSVSWYQQTPGQGLQFLFEYFSETQRNKGNFPGRFSGRQFSNSRSEMNVSTLELGDSALYLCASSLEVGILHFGNGTRLTVT.

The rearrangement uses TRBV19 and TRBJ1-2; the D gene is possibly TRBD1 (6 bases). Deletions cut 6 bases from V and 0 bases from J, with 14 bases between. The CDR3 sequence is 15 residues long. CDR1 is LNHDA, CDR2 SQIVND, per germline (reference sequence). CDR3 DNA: TGTGCCAGTAGGACCTCGGACAGCCCTAACTATGGCTACACCTTC. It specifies CASRTSDSPNYGYTF.

The CDR3 sequence is CASTLGGGSTEAFF. For the CDR3, the DNA is TGTGCCAGCACCCTGGGAGGGGGGAGTACTGAAGCTTTCTTT. The chain is built from TRBV5-6 and TRBJ1-1; tentatively, D is TRBD1 (6 bases). The V and J ends lost 6 bases and 5 bases respectively, with 17 bases between them. Germline assignment: CDR1 SGHDT and CDR2 YYEEEE. The CDR3 is made up of 14 amino acids.

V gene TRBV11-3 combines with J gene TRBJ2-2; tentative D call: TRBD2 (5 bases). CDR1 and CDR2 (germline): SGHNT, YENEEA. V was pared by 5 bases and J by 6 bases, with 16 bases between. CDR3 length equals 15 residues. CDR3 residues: CASSQPGIHPGELFF. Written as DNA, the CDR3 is TGTGCCAGCAGCCAGCCCGGGATCCACCCCGGGGAGCTGTTTTTT.

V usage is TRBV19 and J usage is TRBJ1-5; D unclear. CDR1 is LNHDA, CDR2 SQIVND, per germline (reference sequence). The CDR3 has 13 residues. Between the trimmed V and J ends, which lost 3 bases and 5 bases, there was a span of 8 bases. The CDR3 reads CASSIFGDQPQHF. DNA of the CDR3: TGTGCCAGTAGTATTTTCGGGGATCAGCCCCAGCATTTT.

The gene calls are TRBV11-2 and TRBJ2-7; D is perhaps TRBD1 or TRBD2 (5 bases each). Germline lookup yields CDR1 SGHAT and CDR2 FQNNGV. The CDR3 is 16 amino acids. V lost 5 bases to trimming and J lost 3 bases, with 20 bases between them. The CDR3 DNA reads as TGTGCCAGCAGCCTCCGTGGGACGAGAACGTTCTACGAGCAGTACTTC. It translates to CASSLRGTRTFYEQYF.

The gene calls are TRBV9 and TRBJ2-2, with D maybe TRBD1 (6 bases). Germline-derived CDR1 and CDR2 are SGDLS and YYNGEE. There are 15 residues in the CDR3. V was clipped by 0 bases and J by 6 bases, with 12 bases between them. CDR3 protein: CASSVAEPGAGELFF. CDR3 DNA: TGTGCCAGCAGCGTAGCTGAGCCAGGGGCCGGGGAGCTGTTTTTT.

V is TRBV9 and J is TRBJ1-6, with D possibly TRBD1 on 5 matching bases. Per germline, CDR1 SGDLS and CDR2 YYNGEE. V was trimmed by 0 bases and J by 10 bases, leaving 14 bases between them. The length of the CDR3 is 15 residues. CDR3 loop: CASSVGGDAGSPLHF. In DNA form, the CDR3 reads TGTGCCAGCAGCGTAGGGGGGGACGCGGGGTCACCCCTCCACTTT. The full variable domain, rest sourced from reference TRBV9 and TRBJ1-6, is DSGVTQTPKHLITATGQRVTLRCSPRSGDLSVYWYQQSLDQGLQFLIQYYNGEERAKGNILERFSAQQFPDLHSELNLSSLELGDSALYFCASSVGGDAGSPLHFGNGTRLTVT.

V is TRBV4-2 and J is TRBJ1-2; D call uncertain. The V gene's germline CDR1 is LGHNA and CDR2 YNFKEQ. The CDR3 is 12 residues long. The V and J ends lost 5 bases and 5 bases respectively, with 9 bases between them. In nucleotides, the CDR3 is TGTGCCAGCAGCTTAGTGGGGTATGGCTACACCTTC. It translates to CASSLVGYGYTF.

CDR3 amino acids: CSVEGWGPYNEQFF. CDR3 sequence (DNA): TGCAGCGTTGAAGGTTGGGGTCCCTACAATGAGCAGTTCTTC. V usage is TRBV29-1 and J usage is TRBJ2-1; D gene uncertain. Germline V lookup: CDR1 SQVTM, CDR2 ANQGSEA. V was shortened by 1 base and J by 2 bases, with 9 bases between the two germline ends. The CDR3 totals 14 residues.